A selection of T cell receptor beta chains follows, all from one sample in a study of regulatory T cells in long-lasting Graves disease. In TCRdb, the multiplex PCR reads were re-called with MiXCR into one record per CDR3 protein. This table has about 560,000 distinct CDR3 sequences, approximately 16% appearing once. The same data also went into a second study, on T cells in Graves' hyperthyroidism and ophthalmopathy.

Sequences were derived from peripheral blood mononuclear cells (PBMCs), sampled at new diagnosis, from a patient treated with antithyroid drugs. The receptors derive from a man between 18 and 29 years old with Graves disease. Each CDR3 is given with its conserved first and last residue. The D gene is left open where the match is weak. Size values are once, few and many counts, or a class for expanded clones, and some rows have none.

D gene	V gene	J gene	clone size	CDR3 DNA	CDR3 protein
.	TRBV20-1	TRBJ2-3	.	TGCAGTGCTAGAGATGATTGGAATACGCAGTATTTT	CSARDDWNTQYF
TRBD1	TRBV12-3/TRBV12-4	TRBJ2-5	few	TGTGCCAGCAGTCAATACAGGGGTCAAGAGACCCAGTACTTC	CASSQYRGQETQYF
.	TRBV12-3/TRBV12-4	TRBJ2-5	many	TGTGCCAGCAGTTCCGACGGGCCAGAGACCCAGTACTTC	CASSSDGPETQYF
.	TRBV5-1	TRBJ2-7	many	TGCGCCAGCAGCCTTTTGACAGTGTCTAGCTTTCCCAACGAGCAGTACTTC	CASSLLTVSSFPNEQYF
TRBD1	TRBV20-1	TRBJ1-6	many	TGCAGTGCTAGAGGACAGGGGTTACCATATAATTCACCCCTCCACTTT	CSARGQGLPYNSPLHF
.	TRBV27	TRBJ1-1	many	TGTGCCAGCAGTTTATTGCGGGGGCCGGGCGTGAACACTGAAGCTTTCTTT	CASSLLRGPGVNTEAFF
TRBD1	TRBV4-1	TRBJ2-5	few	TGCGCCAGCAGCAACCGACAGGGTGGCCAAGAGACCCAGTACTTC	CASSNRQGGQETQYF
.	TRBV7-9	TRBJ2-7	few	TGTGCCAGCAGCTCGGGAGGACAGGGTAGCTACGAGCAGTACTTC	CASSSGGQGSYEQYF
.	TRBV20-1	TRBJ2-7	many	TGCAGTGCTAGACCCACAGGGAGCCGGGGGACTCCGCTGTTCGAGCAGTACTTC	CSARPTGSRGTPLFEQYF
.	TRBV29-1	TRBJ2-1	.	TGCAGCGTTGAAGGCCACCCAAATAGGGGAGTTGCCTACAATGAGCAGTTCTTC	CSVEGHPNRGVAYNEQFF
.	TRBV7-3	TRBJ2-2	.	TGTGCCAGCAGCTTAACGGCTAGCCGGGCCGGGGAGCTGTTTTTT	CASSLTASRAGELFF
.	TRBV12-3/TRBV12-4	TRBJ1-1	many	TGTGCCAGCAGTTTACAGCTTGAAGCTTTCTTT	CASSLQLEAFF
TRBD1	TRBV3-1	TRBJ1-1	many	TGTGCCAGCAGCCAAGGACCGGGACAGGGGAGGACTGAAGCTTTCTTT	CASSQGPGQGRTEAFF
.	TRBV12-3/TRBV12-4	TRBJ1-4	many	TGTGCCAGCAGTTTCTCAGGGAGAGTCGAAAAACTGTTTTTT	CASSFSGRVEKLFF
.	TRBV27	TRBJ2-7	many	TGTGCCAGCAGTTTTCAGGCAGATACCTACGAGCAGTACTTC	CASSFQADTYEQYF
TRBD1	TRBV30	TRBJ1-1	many	TGTGCCTGGAGTGCCTCAACAGGGGGCAGGAAAGCTTTCTTT	CAWSASTGGRKAFF
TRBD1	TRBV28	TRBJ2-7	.	TGTGCCAGCAGTCCCGGGACAGGGGTATACGAGCAGTGCTTC	CASSPGTGVYEQCF
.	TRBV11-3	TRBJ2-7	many	TGTGCCAGCAGCTTACGGGGAAGGAACGAGCAGTACTTC	CASSLRGRNEQYF
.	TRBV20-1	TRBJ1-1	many	TGCAGTCCCCGGGCCGAAGCTTTCTTT	CSPRAEAFF
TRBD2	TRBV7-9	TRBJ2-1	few	TGTGCCAGCAGCTTAGTACTAGCGGGGACCCCTGACAATGAGCAGTTCTTC	CASSLVLAGTPDNEQFF
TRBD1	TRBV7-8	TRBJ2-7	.	TGTGCCAGCAGCTTGGACAGGCCCCACGAGCAGTACTTC	CASSLDRPHEQYF
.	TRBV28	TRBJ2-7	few	TGTGCCGGCAGTTTAAGGAACTACGAGCAGTACTTC	CAGSLRNYEQYF